Following are 5 T cell receptor beta chains from one sample sequenced in a study of T cell responses to AZD1222 COVID-19 vaccine. The repertoire was sequenced with immunoSEQ multiplex PCR; TCRdb's copy has only in-frame clones and lacks some. The repertoire holds around 70,000 clones, with about 90% as singletons. The starting material was peripheral blood, obtained 28 days after the second AZD1222 dose. These receptors came from an adult who received the AZD1222 COVID-19 vaccine.

The gene calls are TRBV2 and TRBJ2-7; 10 bases are shared with TRBD2. The CDR3 length is 15 residues. The V and J ends lost 0 bases and 4 bases, in that order; junction bases with no gene match: 3. Germline CDR1 is SNHLY and CDR2 is FYNNEI. CDR3 residues: CASSEAWTSGYEQYF. DNA of the CDR3: TGTGCCAGCAGTGAAGCATGGACTAGCGGTTACGAGCAGTACTTC.

The V gene is TRBV7-8, the J gene TRBJ1-2; D not certain. V shed 0 bases and J shed 2 bases, with 4 bases lying between them. In germline, CDR1 is SGHVS, CDR2 FQNEAQ. CDR3 length: 13 amino acids. The CDR3 DNA reads as TGTGCCAGCAGCTTAGCCCTGAACTATGGCTACACCTTC. Translated, it gives CASSLALNYGYTF.

V is TRBV4-1 and J is TRBJ1-6, with 7 nucleotides matching TRBD1. The CDR3 runs 15 residues. Germline V gene data show CDR1 as MGHRA and CDR2 as YSYEKL. The J segment lost 10 bases and the V segment lost 2 bases, leaving 8 bases of the junction unmatched. CDR3 coding DNA: TGCGCCAGCAGCCAACTAACAGGGGCCGACTCACCCCTCCACTTT. This translates into CASSQLTGADSPLHF.

Here the CDR3 DNA reads TGTGCCAGCAGCCGAGGACCCACAGGACAGGGGCGTAATGGCTACACCTTC. Translated: CASSRGPTGQGRNGYTF. The gene calls are TRBV7-9 and TRBJ1-2; 9 nucleotides match TRBD1. The CDR3 runs 17 residues. The J segment lost 6 bases and the V segment lost 5 bases, leaving 16 bases of the junction unmatched. Germline assignment: CDR1 SEHNR and CDR2 FQNEAQ (reference sequence).

This sequence joins TRBV28 and TRBJ2-1; D is perhaps TRBD2 (6 bases). This CDR3 contains 18 residues. Trimming left V 6 bases short and J 2 bases short, with 23 bases between. Germline V gene sequence: CDR1 MDHEN, CDR2 SYDVKM. This CDR3 is CASSRPMGGTRTYNEQFF. DNA of the CDR3: TGTGCCAGCAGCCGTCCTATGGGCGGGACGAGGACCTACAATGAGCAGTTCTTC.